This TCR beta chain was recorded in a study of blood T cell repertoires in COVID-19. Study details: Specimens from acute and convalescent COVID-19 originated in the United States, Italy and Spain. T cells, B-cell-depleted T cells, or PBMCs supplied cDNA or gDNA.

Germline CDR1 is GTSNPN and CDR2 is SVGIG (reference sequence). Losses at the gene ends were 3 bases for V and 2 bases for J; bases not matched to a gene: 5. The CDR3 sequence is 16 residues long. TCRdb keeps only in-frame clones here, not all; method: immunoSEQ multiplex PCR. Altogether over 600,000 clones are present, approximately 90% being singletons, with the ten largest covering roughly 0.26%. The sequencing input was peripheral blood. This TCR was recovered from a woman under 30 with acute or convalescent COVID-19. The chain uses TRBV30 and TRBJ2-2; 11 bases map to TRBD2. CDR3 sequence reads: CAWRASGGPNTGELFF. The CDR3 DNA sequence: TGTGCCTGGAGAGCTAGCGGGGGGCCTAACACCGGGGAGCTGTTTTTT.